This T cell receptor beta chain was identified in a study of glioma-infiltrating T cells after dendritic cell vaccination. Notes on the study in general: The cohort had few patients with full blood and tumor sets.

Time point specified: after dendritic cell vaccination, including at tumor progression/relapse. Isocitrate dehydrogenase mutation was absent in all glioblastoma patients. To note about this clone: Its specificity is unknown.

Input was around 2 ug genomic DNA, or all available if less. Clones were read by immunoSEQ multiplex PCR, and TCRdb kept only the in-frame ones, dropping some. The sample lists some 91,000 clones, around four fifths occurring once. The CDR3 runs 13 residues. V lost 6 bases, J lost 2 bases, and 7 bases stayed unmatched. CDR1 and CDR2 from the germline V gene are SQVTM and ANQGSEA. The specimen comprised blood, sampled after dendritic cell vaccination. The sequence came from a human donor with glioblastoma. The genes are TRBV29-1 and TRBJ2-7, with TRBD2 matching 7 bases. CDR3 protein: CSVRDYPAYEQYF. CDR3 sequence (DNA): TGCAGCGTCCGGGACTACCCAGCCTACGAGCAGTACTTC.